This TCR beta chain was obtained from a study of T cells in Graves' hyperthyroidism and ophthalmopathy. Each diagnosis drew on symptoms, thyroxine, TRAb, thyroid ultrasound and orbital computed tomography findings. V dropped 1 base and J dropped 2 bases, with 9 bases sitting between them. CDR1 and CDR2 (germline): SNHLY, FYNNEI. CDR3 length: 14 residues. This clonotype was detected only once. There were TCR beta CDR3 regions amplified from RNA transcripts. HTBI primers drove first-round RT-PCR of the TCR CDR3. A single record per CDR3 protein comes from TCRdb applying MiXCR to the multiplex PCR reads. Of hundreds of thousands of distinct CDR3 sequences listed, over 35% were seen once; the top ten hold around 9.3%.

This TCR derives from a man aged 18 to 30 with Graves' hyperthyroidism. V and J are TRBV2 and TRBJ2-7; a possible D gene is TRBD1 (6 bases). Sequencing input: blood. CDR3 nucleotide sequence: TGTGCCAGCAGTGAAGACAGGGCGACCTACGAGCAGTACTTC. As protein: CASSEDRATYEQYF.